One and the same sample provided the 20 T cell receptor beta chains below, sequenced in a study of neurological immune-mediated disorders. TCRdb reprocessed the 5' RACE reads via MiXCR and lists one record per CDR3 protein. The sample contains roughly 56,000 distinct CDR3 sequences, about an eighth of which appear only once. The sample was PBMCs. The receptors shown here come from a man aged 60-69 years in good health.

In its sample, this clonotype was seen many times. The chain employs TRBV5-4 and TRBJ2-5; possibly TRBD1 for D (6 bases). Trimming took 4 bases from V and 5 from J, leaving 18 bases between them. CDR3 size: 15 residues. Germline CDR1 reads SGHNT; CDR2 reads YYREEE (reference sequence). The DNA of the CDR3 is TGTGCCAGCAGCCGCGGACAGCCTTCGGGGGAGACCCAGTACTTC. Its translation: CASSRGQPSGETQYF.

This clonotype has a count of ten or more. The J gene is TRBJ2-7, the V gene TRBV20-1; D is undetermined. Germline CDR1 and CDR2: DFQATT and SNEGSKA (reference sequence). CDR3 length: 15 residues. V dropped 0 bases and J dropped 2 bases, with 14 bases sitting between them. The CDR3 sequence is CSARDGVGLTYEQYF. CDR3 sequence (DNA): TGCAGTGCTAGAGATGGGGTCGGGCTCACCTACGAGCAGTACTTC.

This clonotype was recorded many times. This chain links TRBV6-2 or TRBV6-3 with TRBJ1-1; D remains unclear. Per germline, CDR1 MNHEY and CDR2 SVGEGT. V shed 8 bases and J shed 0 bases, with 16 bases lying between them. The CDR3 loop spans 15 amino acids. The CDR3 here is CASHKLRDVNTEAFF. The CDR3 DNA sequence: TGTGCCAGCCACAAGCTCCGGGATGTGAACACTGAAGCTTTCTTT.

Regarding this clonotype: An end of the junction differs from the germline gene, which may be a read error. The V and J genes are TRBV5-1 and TRBJ2-3, with D perhaps TRBD1 or TRBD2 (6 bases each). Germline V gene sequence: CDR1 SGHRS, CDR2 YFSETQ. The CDR3 is 14 amino acids. CDR3 residues: CASGMRGDVDTQYF. The CDR3 coding sequence is TGCGCCAGCGGGATGAGGGGGGATGTAGATACACAGTATTTT.

This clonotype has a count of ten or more. This sequence joins TRBV12-3 or TRBV12-4 and TRBJ1-6; D uncertain. The V gene lost 3 bases and the J gene lost 0 bases, with 9 bases spanning the gap. This CDR3 comprises 16 residues. The CDR3 nucleotides are TGTGCCAGCAGTTTCTCGGTGCACTCCTATAATTCACCCCTCCACTTT. Encoded protein: CASSFSVHSYNSPLHF.

This clonotype was observed many times. The chain has TRBV21-1 and TRBJ2-7; the D segment call TRBD1 is taken from the table without a DNA check. TRBV21-1 is classified as a pseudogene. The CDR3 contains 17 residues. CDR3 coding DNA: TGTGCCAGCAGCAGTCCAGCAAAATATTGGGCCGGGGTCTCCCAGTACTTC. This sequence encodes CASSSPAKYWAGVSQYF.

Ten or more counts support this clonotype. The CDR3 DNA sequence: TGCAGTGCTAGAATATCCCGGGGGAGGGAACCCAATGAGCAGTTCTTC. It specifies CSARISRGREPNEQFF. J is TRBJ2-1 and V is TRBV20-1; 7 positions agree with TRBD2. CDR3 length equals 16 residues. The germline V gene encodes CDR1 DFQATT and CDR2 SNEGSKA (reference sequence). The ends lost 2 bases at V and 6 bases at J; junction bases unmatched: 13.

This clonotype has at least ten counts. The V call is TRBV6-4, the J call TRBJ2-2; a possible D gene is TRBD1 (6 bases). Per the germline V gene, CDR1 is MRHNA and CDR2 is SNTAGT. This CDR3 region has 14 residues. The ends were cut back, 6 bases at V and 0 bases at J, with 8 bases in the middle. The CDR3 loop reads CASRRTANTGELFF. Written as DNA, the CDR3 is TGTGCCAGCAGGAGGACAGCGAACACCGGGGAGCTGTTTTTT.

This clonotype has ten or more counts. The gene calls are TRBV10-3 and TRBJ2-1, with a possible D match to TRBD2 (5 bases). The CDR3 runs to 13 residues. Germline lookup yields CDR1 ENHRY and CDR2 SYGVKD. The V gene lost 0 bases and the J gene lost 12 bases, with 12 bases spanning the gap. The CDR3 nucleotides read TGTGCCATCAGTGAGTCGACCAGTCGGGGGCAGTTCTTC. It translates to CAISESTSRGQFF.

This clonotype showed up many times. The rearrangement links TRBV24-1 to TRBJ2-3, with D perhaps matching TRBD1 (6 bases). Germline CDR1 is KGHDR and CDR2 is SFDVKD. The CDR3 runs to 17 residues. The V gene lost 4 bases and the J gene lost 4 bases, with 20 bases spanning the gap. CDR3 nucleotide sequence: TGTGCCACCAGTGACCCCAGGGGAAGTATTTTCGCAGATACGCAGTATTTT. Amino acid sequence: CATSDPRGSIFADTQYF.

This clonotype appeared many times. The V call is TRBV12-3 or TRBV12-4, the J call TRBJ1-4; D might be TRBD1 (5 bases). V was trimmed by 10 bases and J by 6 bases, leaving 15 bases between them. The CDR3 covers 13 residues. The CDR3: CATSAGVDEKLFF. The CDR3 DNA follows: TGTGCCACCTCGGCGGGGGTTGATGAAAAACTGTTTTTT.

This clonotype has at least ten counts. The CDR3 is CASTGGYGYTF. CDR3 DNA: TGTGCCAGCACGGGGGGCTATGGCTACACCTTC. The rearrangement uses TRBV28 and TRBJ1-2, with D maybe TRBD1 (5 bases). Trimming stripped 7 bases from V and 4 bases from J, with 7 bases between. Germline loops: CDR1 MDHEN, CDR2 SYDVKM. This CDR3 region has 11 residues.

This chain joins TRBV7-9 and TRBJ2-7, with unresolved D. This CDR3 region has 12 residues. The germline V gene has CDR1 SEHNR and CDR2 FQNEAQ (reference sequence). V gave up 4 bases and J gave up 3 bases, with 7 bases separating them. As DNA, the CDR3 is TGTGCCAGCAGCTCCCGAGACTACGAGCAGTACTTC. It translates to CASSSRDYEQYF. The full variable domain, its missing parts supplied by reference TRBV7-9 and TRBJ2-7, is DTGVSQNPRHKITKRGQNVTFRCDPISEHNRLYWYRQTLGQGPEFLTYFQNEAQLEKSRLLSDRFSAERPKGSFSTLEIQRTEQGDSAMYLCASSSRDYEQYFGPGTRLTVT.

This clonotype was detected only a few times. Being one base from a much bigger clone, this may be a read error. V is TRBV20-1 and J is TRBJ1-6; D not certain. The CDR3 has 15 amino acids. CDR1 is DFQATT and CDR2 is SNEGSKA in the germline V gene (reference sequence). V shed 6 bases and J shed 9 bases, with 21 bases lying between them. The CDR3 DNA sequence: TGCAGTGCCAAGGTGGCAGTGGGAAGTAGTTCACCCCTCCACTTT. This codes for CSAKVAVGSSSPLHF.

This clonotype was seen many times. The V call is TRBV12-3 or TRBV12-4, the J call TRBJ2-1, with 11 nucleotides matching TRBD1. This CDR3 spans 14 amino acids. Trimming removed 7 bases from V and 5 bases from J; junction bases left unmatched: 4. As DNA, the CDR3 is TGTGCCAGCAAAGGACAGGGGGCGGACAATGAGCAGTTCTTC. Protein: CASKGQGADNEQFF.

This clonotype was recorded at least ten times. The chain employs TRBV6-5 and TRBJ2-2; D ambiguous. The germline V gene encodes CDR1 MNHEY and CDR2 SVGAGI. The CDR3 sequence is 14 residues long. V was shortened by 4 bases and J by 1 base, with 7 bases between the two germline ends. The CDR3 nucleotides are TGTGCCAGCAGTTCTGACGAGAACACCGGGGAGCTGTTTTTT. Residues: CASSSDENTGELFF.

This clonotype was picked up many times. The V call is TRBV7-9, the J call TRBJ1-4; a weak D match, TRBD1 (5 bases). This CDR3 has 12 amino acids. V was pared by 5 bases and J by 7 bases, with 8 bases between. Germline CDR1 and CDR2: SEHNR and FQNEAQ (reference sequence). CDR3 nucleotides: TGTGCCAGCAGCCGTGACAGTGAAAAACTGTTTTTT. It encodes CASSRDSEKLFF.

This clonotype has a count of ten or more. V gene TRBV3-1 combines with J gene TRBJ2-7; 9 bases line up with TRBD2. After removal of 8 bases from V and 3 bases from J, the junction contained 14 bases not matched to a gene. Per the germline V gene, CDR1 is LGHDT and CDR2 is YNNKEL (reference sequence). The CDR3 runs 16 residues. This CDR3 reads CASRDTVAGVYYEQYF. In DNA, the CDR3 is TGTGCCAGCCGCGACACCGTAGCGGGGGTGTACTACGAGCAGTACTTC.

This clonotype was counted many times. V is TRBV5-1 and J is TRBJ1-1, with a possible D match to TRBD1 (6 bases). CDR1 and CDR2 from the germline V gene are SGHRS and YFSETQ. The CDR3 extends over 13 amino acids. V lost 3 bases to trimming and J lost 1 base, with 7 bases between them. The CDR3 loop is CASSSRGNTEAFF. In DNA form, the CDR3 reads TGCGCCAGCAGCTCCAGGGGGAACACTGAAGCTTTCTTT.

As concerns this clonotype: Compared with germline, one end of the junction differs, possibly owing to a read error. The chain combines TRBV6-6 with TRBJ2-5; D possibly corresponds to TRBD2 (6 bases). The length of the CDR3 is 10 residues. Germline CDR1 MNHNY, CDR2 SVGAGI (reference sequence). For the CDR3, the DNA is TGTGTCAGCAGTGCGGGGACCCAGAACTTC. Its translation is CVSSAGTQNF.